This TCR beta chain emerged from a study of T cell changes during pregnancy in multiple sclerosis. CDR1 is MNHNY, CDR2 SVGAGI, per germline (reference sequence). The CDR3 is 13 residues long. With V trimmed by 6 bases and J by 1 base, 3 bases remained unmatched. This clone appeared a single time. Profiling relied on immunoSEQ multiplex PCR, and the TCRdb table lists in-frame clones only, not all of them. Counted here are roughly 80,000 clones, approximately 90% occurring once; the ten biggest clones make up around 2.6%. This specimen was peripheral blood, taken before pregnancy. V and J are TRBV6-6 and TRBJ2-7; 7 bases line up with TRBD1. The TCR comes from a female donor with multiple sclerosis, enrolled in a pregnancy study. The CDR3 sequence: CASSDRESYEQYF. The DNA for the CDR3 is TGTGCCAGCAGCGACAGGGAATCCTACGAGCAGTACTTC.